This is a list of T cell receptor beta chains from one sample in a study of early T cells in non-severe SARS-CoV-2 infection. MiXCR, run by TCRdb on the 5' RACE reads, gives a single entry per CDR3 protein. Among about 80,000 distinct CDR3 sequences, 5% were seen once, and the ten largest hold under 8%. This sample comprised whole blood, obtained at baseline. These receptors originate from an adult who was a healthcare worker with PCR-confirmed SARS-CoV-2 infection or an uninfected control (not recorded which). The CDR3 runs from the conserved cysteine through the conserved F or W. D genes are given only for firm matches. Clone size appears in some rows only: once, few, many, or a class for an expanded clone.

abundance: many; j_gene: TRBJ2-3; v_gene: TRBV5-5; d_gene: .; CDR3aa: CASTQEGDTQYF; CDR3nt: TGTGCCAGCACCCAAGAAGGAGATACGCAGTATTTT
abundance: few; j_gene: TRBJ2-1; v_gene: TRBV13; d_gene: TRBD2; CDR3aa: CASSPGRGTSGYNEQFF; CDR3nt: TGTGCCAGCAGCCCTGGGAGGGGGACTAGCGGATACAATGAGCAGTTCTTC
abundance: many; j_gene: TRBJ1-5; v_gene: TRBV7-2; d_gene: .; CDR3aa: CASSAEVGIKAKPQHF; CDR3nt: TGTGCCAGCAGCGCCGAGGTCGGGATTAAGGCGAAGCCCCAGCATTTT
abundance: many; j_gene: TRBJ1-2; v_gene: TRBV11-2; d_gene: TRBD1; CDR3aa: CASSPEDRGDGYTF; CDR3nt: TGTGCCAGCAGCCCAGAGGACAGGGGTGATGGCTACACCTTC
abundance: .; j_gene: TRBJ2-2; v_gene: TRBV28; d_gene: TRBD2; CDR3aa: CASRGTSGSEDTGELFF; CDR3nt: TGTGCCAGCAGAGGAACTAGCGGCTCAGAGGACACCGGGGAGCTGTTTTTT
abundance: many; j_gene: TRBJ2-7; v_gene: TRBV4-1; d_gene: .; CDR3aa: CASSQGPGRSSYEQYF; CDR3nt: TGCGCCAGCAGCCAAGGGCCGGGAAGGAGCTCCTACGAGCAGTACTTC
abundance: many; j_gene: TRBJ2-7; v_gene: TRBV29-1; d_gene: TRBD1; CDR3aa: CSAQLGQGHSYEQYF; CDR3nt: TGCAGCGCCCAATTGGGACAGGGTCACTCCTACGAGCAGTACTTC
abundance: many; j_gene: TRBJ2-3; v_gene: TRBV28; d_gene: TRBD2; CDR3aa: CASSLLRGRADTQYF; CDR3nt: TGTGCCAGCAGTTTACTACGCGGGAGGGCAGATACGCAGTATTTT
abundance: many; j_gene: TRBJ2-7; v_gene: TRBV12-3/TRBV12-4; d_gene: TRBD1; CDR3aa: CASRPSGTGPYEQYF; CDR3nt: TGTGCCAGCAGACCCTCCGGGACAGGGCCCTACGAGCAGTACTTC
abundance: many; j_gene: TRBJ1-2; v_gene: TRBV28; d_gene: TRBD1; CDR3aa: CASRPRGQARDGDYGYTF; CDR3nt: TGTGCCAGCAGGCCCCGGGGACAGGCTCGGGACGGGGACTATGGCTACACCTTC
abundance: .; j_gene: TRBJ2-7; v_gene: TRBV20-1; d_gene: TRBD2; CDR3aa: CSARDLAGGGEQYF; CDR3nt: TGCAGTGCTAGAGATTTAGCGGGAGGGGGCGAGCAGTACTTC
abundance: many; j_gene: TRBJ1-1; v_gene: TRBV29-1; d_gene: TRBD1; CDR3aa: CSVERTGGTEAFF; CDR3nt: TGCAGCGTGGAAAGGACAGGGGGCACTGAAGCTTTCTTT
abundance: many; j_gene: TRBJ2-6; v_gene: TRBV5-8; d_gene: TRBD1; CDR3aa: CASSPGTGAFGANVLTF; CDR3nt: TGTGCCAGCAGCCCGGGCACAGGGGCGTTTGGGGCCAACGTCCTGACTTTC
abundance: many; j_gene: TRBJ2-1; v_gene: TRBV12-5; d_gene: .; CDR3aa: CASGFGAEQFF; CDR3nt: TGTGCTAGTGGTTTCGGGGCGGAGCAGTTCTTC
abundance: many; j_gene: TRBJ1-6; v_gene: TRBV9; d_gene: .; CDR3aa: CASSVASSYNSPLHF; CDR3nt: TGTGCCAGCAGCGTGGCGAGCTCCTATAATTCACCCCTCCACTTT
abundance: many; j_gene: TRBJ1-5; v_gene: TRBV30; d_gene: .; CDR3aa: CAWKGGNQPQHF; CDR3nt: TGTGCCTGGAAAGGAGGTAATCAGCCCCAGCATTTT
abundance: many; j_gene: TRBJ1-4; v_gene: TRBV6-9; d_gene: .; CDR3aa: CATPGLENEKLFF; CDR3nt: TGTGCCACCCCGGGACTCGAAAATGAAAAACTGTTTTTT
abundance: medium-sized; j_gene: TRBJ2-2; v_gene: TRBV28; d_gene: .; CDR3aa: CATYQLAGELFF; CDR3nt: TGTGCCACCTATCAGTTGGCCGGGGAGCTGTTTTTT
abundance: .; j_gene: TRBJ2-6; v_gene: TRBV30; d_gene: .; CDR3aa: CACLQGSGANVLTF; CDR3nt: TGTGCCTGCTTACAGGGCTCTGGGGCCAACGTCCTGACTTTC
abundance: many; j_gene: TRBJ1-2; v_gene: TRBV2; d_gene: .; CDR3aa: CASSEVRKSGYGYTF; CDR3nt: TGTGCCAGCAGTGAAGTCAGAAAATCAGGCTATGGCTACACCTTC
abundance: .; j_gene: TRBJ2-2; v_gene: TRBV28; d_gene: .; CDR3aa: CASSFLNTGELFF; CDR3nt: TGTGCCAGCAGTTTTCTGAACACCGGGGAGCTGTTTTTT
abundance: .; j_gene: TRBJ2-3; v_gene: TRBV11-2; d_gene: TRBD2; CDR3aa: CASSFGTRGDTQYF; CDR3nt: TGTGCCAGCAGCTTTGGGACTAGGGGAGATACGCAGTATTTT
abundance: many; j_gene: TRBJ2-5; v_gene: TRBV12-3/TRBV12-4; d_gene: TRBD2; CDR3aa: CASSLAAGAAETQYF; CDR3nt: TGTGCCAGCAGTTTAGCAGCGGGAGCGGCGGAGACCCAGTACTTC
abundance: many; j_gene: TRBJ1-5; v_gene: TRBV18; d_gene: TRBD1; CDR3aa: CASSRDRGNQPQHF; CDR3nt: TGTGCCAGCTCACGGGACAGGGGGAATCAGCCCCAGCATTTT
abundance: .; j_gene: TRBJ2-7; v_gene: TRBV6-6; d_gene: TRBD2; CDR3aa: CASSFTGLAGPEQYF; CDR3nt: TGTGCCAGCAGTTTCACGGGACTAGCGGGACCCGAGCAGTACTTC
abundance: .; j_gene: TRBJ1-5; v_gene: TRBV4-1; d_gene: TRBD1; CDR3aa: CASSRTGEDLDQPQHF; CDR3nt: TGCGCCAGCAGCCGGACAGGGGAGGATTTGGATCAGCCCCAGCATTTT
abundance: few; j_gene: TRBJ2-1; v_gene: TRBV7-9; d_gene: TRBD2; CDR3aa: CASSLGLAGHNEQFF; CDR3nt: TGTGCCAGCAGCTTGGGACTAGCGGGACACAATGAGCAGTTCTTC
abundance: .; j_gene: TRBJ1-4; v_gene: TRBV6-5; d_gene: .; CDR3aa: CASSYSNRGNEKLFF; CDR3nt: TGTGCCAGCAGTTACTCGAATAGGGGTAATGAAAAACTGTTTTTT
abundance: .; j_gene: TRBJ1-5; v_gene: TRBV5-1; d_gene: .; CDR3aa: CASSLDGGYGNQPQHF; CDR3nt: TGCGCCAGCAGCTTGGACGGGGGCTACGGCAATCAGCCCCAGCATTTT
abundance: once; j_gene: TRBJ2-5; v_gene: TRBV5-1; d_gene: .; CDR3aa: CASSLVLGEIQYF; CDR3nt: TGCGCCAGCAGCTTGGTTCTGGGAGAGATCCAGTACTTC
abundance: many; j_gene: TRBJ1-1; v_gene: TRBV5-1; d_gene: .; CDR3aa: CASTGGRGRLDTEAFF; CDR3nt: TGCGCCAGCACCGGAGGGCGGGGACGGCTAGACACTGAAGCTTTCTTT
abundance: many; j_gene: TRBJ1-1; v_gene: TRBV10-1; d_gene: .; CDR3aa: CASSLEGATEAFF; CDR3nt: TGCGCCAGCAGCCTTGAAGGGGCAACTGAAGCTTTCTTT
abundance: many; j_gene: TRBJ1-1; v_gene: TRBV27; d_gene: .; CDR3aa: CASSHRQAFEAFF; CDR3nt: TGTGCCAGCAGCCACAGACAGGCTTTTGAAGCTTTCTTT
abundance: .; j_gene: TRBJ2-2; v_gene: TRBV4-2; d_gene: TRBD1; CDR3aa: CASSQDRRGRDTGELFF; CDR3nt: TGTGCCAGCAGCCAAGATAGAAGGGGGCGCGACACCGGGGAGCTGTTTTTT
abundance: many; j_gene: TRBJ2-3; v_gene: TRBV12-3/TRBV12-4; d_gene: TRBD1; CDR3aa: CASSTTGADTQYF; CDR3nt: TGTGCCAGCAGCACCACAGGGGCAGATACGCAGTATTTT
abundance: .; j_gene: TRBJ2-5; v_gene: TRBV9; d_gene: .; CDR3aa: CASSVGGRQETQYF; CDR3nt: TGTGCCAGCAGCGTAGGAGGCAGACAAGAGACCCAGTACTTC
abundance: few; j_gene: TRBJ2-3; v_gene: TRBV7-6; d_gene: TRBD2; CDR3aa: CASSLLGRADTQYF; CDR3nt: TGTGCCAGCAGCTTACTCGGGAGGGCCGATACGCAGTATTTT
abundance: many; j_gene: TRBJ1-5; v_gene: TRBV20-1; d_gene: .; CDR3aa: CSARANSNQPQHF; CDR3nt: TGCAGTGCTAGAGCCAACAGCAATCAGCCCCAGCATTTT
abundance: .; j_gene: TRBJ1-4; v_gene: TRBV5-1; d_gene: .; CDR3aa: CASSFISGPINEKLFF; CDR3nt: TGCGCCAGCAGCTTTATTTCGGGACCGATTAATGAAAAACTGTTTTTT
abundance: .; j_gene: TRBJ1-2; v_gene: TRBV10-3; d_gene: TRBD1; CDR3aa: CAISPGQGSSNYGYTF; CDR3nt: TGTGCCATCAGCCCCGGACAGGGGTCGTCTAACTATGGCTACACCTTC
abundance: many; j_gene: TRBJ2-3; v_gene: TRBV20-1; d_gene: TRBD2; CDR3aa: CSARDDLGGGPTDTQYF; CDR3nt: TGCAGTGCTAGAGATGATCTGGGGGGAGGGCCCACAGATACGCAGTATTTT
abundance: many; j_gene: TRBJ2-1; v_gene: TRBV24-1; d_gene: TRBD2; CDR3aa: CATSDFRLAGGPSKYNEQFF; CDR3nt: TGTGCCACCAGTGATTTCCGACTAGCGGGAGGGCCCTCGAAGTACAATGAGCAGTTCTTC
abundance: many; j_gene: TRBJ1-5; v_gene: TRBV6-2/TRBV6-3; d_gene: .; CDR3aa: CASSQPDWYSNQPQHF; CDR3nt: TGTGCCAGCAGTCAACCAGATTGGTATAGCAATCAGCCCCAGCATTTT
abundance: few; j_gene: TRBJ2-1; v_gene: TRBV7-3; d_gene: .; CDR3aa: CASSLIIGYEQFF; CDR3nt: TGTGCCAGCAGCTTAATAATTGGGTATGAGCAGTTCTTC